The 30 T cell receptor beta chains below were found in one sample sequenced in a study of cytomegalovirus exposure and HLA in healthy donors. The PCR ran on 60 Vbeta and 13 Jbeta primers. Produced via immunoSEQ multiplex PCR; TCRdb's table is partial and in-frame only. The sample lists 100,000 to 150,000 clones, about four fifths seen once, with about 5.3% in the top ten. The sequenced material came from PBMCs. These receptors were collected from a man younger than 40 in good health and CMV-seronegative.

This clone appeared a few times. The chain links TRBV7-2 to TRBJ1-2; D might be TRBD1 (5 bases). Looked up from germline, CDR1 is SGHTA and CDR2 is FQGNSA. Trimming left V 5 bases short and J 8 bases short, with 15 bases between. There are 13 residues in the CDR3. The CDR3 DNA reads TGTGCCAGCAGCGAAAGACAGCGGGGAGGCTACACCTTC. Amino acids: CASSERQRGGYTF.

V usage is TRBV5-4 and J usage is TRBJ1-2; D might be TRBD1 (5 bases). The CDR3 runs to 14 residues. Between the trimmed V and J ends, which lost 4 bases and 4 bases, there was a span of 14 bases. Germline V gene sequence: CDR1 SGHNT, CDR2 YYREEE (reference sequence). The CDR3 coding sequence is TGTGCCAGCAGCCCGGTCGACAGCCTCTATGGCTACACCTTC. As protein: CASSPVDSLYGYTF.

The V call is TRBV4-3, the J call TRBJ2-1; D gene uncertain. The germline V gene has CDR1 LGHNA and CDR2 YSLEER. The CDR3 runs 17 residues. Trimming removed 0 bases at V and 5 bases at J, with 17 bases between. The chain's CDR3 is CASSQDGARALDNEQFF. In DNA, the CDR3 is TGCGCCAGCAGCCAAGATGGTGCCCGCGCCCTAGACAATGAGCAGTTCTTC.

This clone was observed once. The chain couples TRBV28 to TRBJ1-5; D is undetermined. Germline CDR1 reads MDHEN; CDR2 reads SYDVKM. The V end was cut by 11 bases, the J end by 4 bases, with 15 bases between. The CDR3 length is 13 residues. For the CDR3, the DNA is TGTGCCGCGGCCCGGGAATCTAATCAGCCCCAGCATTTT. As protein: CAAARESNQPQHF.

This clone was seen many times. The chain combines TRBV30 with TRBJ1-1; 8 bases match TRBD1. The CDR3 totals 12 residues. The germline V gene has CDR1 GTSNPN and CDR2 SVGIG (reference sequence). V was pared by 6 bases and J by 5 bases, with 5 bases of the junction left unmatched. The CDR3 DNA follows: TGTGCCTGTAAAAGACAGGGGACTGAAGCTTTCTTT. Translating gives CACKRQGTEAFF.

This clone occurred a few times. This sample includes further DNA sequences coding for the same CDR3. The V and J genes are TRBV6-1 and TRBJ2-1; D perhaps matches TRBD1 (6 bases). Deletions cut 3 bases from V and 1 base from J, with 7 bases between. Germline lookup yields CDR1 MNHNS and CDR2 SASEGT. This CDR3 has 14 amino acids. In DNA, the CDR3 is TGTGCCAGCAGTGACAGGGGTTCCTACAATGAGCAGTTCTTC. It is translated as CASSDRGSYNEQFF.

The rearrangement links TRBV11-2 to TRBJ1-1; D is uncertain. The CDR3 has 13 amino acids. Trimming cost V 6 bases and J 3 bases, with 11 bases left between them. Germline-derived CDR1 and CDR2 are SGHAT and FQNNGV. CDR3 amino acids: CASSYRQDTEAFF. The CDR3 DNA sequence: TGTGCCAGCAGTTATAGACAAGACACTGAAGCTTTCTTT.

This sequence joins TRBV6-1 and TRBJ2-7; 9 bases are a match to TRBD1. The CDR3 is 14 residues long. V shed 5 bases, J shed 5 bases, and the junction held 7 bases outside the gene matches. The germline V gene has CDR1 MNHNS and CDR2 SASEGT. The CDR3 sequence: CASSRGTGPNEQYF. The CDR3 DNA reads as TGTGCCAGCAGTAGGGGGACAGGGCCGAACGAGCAGTACTTC.

The chain recombines TRBV28 with TRBJ1-2, with 10 bases fitting TRBD1. Trimming at V came to 5 bases and at J to 3 bases, leaving 0 bases not matched to a gene. The CDR3 totals 13 residues. Germline-derived CDR1 and CDR2 are MDHEN and SYDVKM. CDR3 in DNA: TGTGCCAGCAGTGGGACAGGGGACTATGGCTACACCTTC. This codes for CASSGTGDYGYTF.

This chain links TRBV9 with TRBJ2-1; TRBD2 matches at 11 bases. The V gene's germline CDR1 is SGDLS and CDR2 YYNGEE. Trimming removed 0 bases from V and 3 bases from J; junction bases left unmatched: 11. CDR3 length: 19 amino acids. The DNA for the CDR3 is TGTGCCAGCAGCGTAGTTAGCGGGAGGGGCACAGGTAACTACAATGAGCAGTTCTTC. Protein sequence: CASSVVSGRGTGNYNEQFF. Variable domain in full (rest from reference TRBV9 and TRBJ2-1): DSGVTQTPKHLITATGQRVTLRCSPRSGDLSVYWYQQSLDQGLQFLIQYYNGEERAKGNILERFSAQQFPDLHSELNLSSLELGDSALYFCASSVVSGRGTGNYNEQFFGPGTRLTVL.

The chain combines TRBV29-1 with TRBJ1-4; maybe TRBD1 (5 bases). The CDR3 has 15 amino acids. CDR1 and CDR2 from the germline V gene are SQVTM and ANQGSEA. Trimming shortened V by 5 bases and J by 4 bases, and 17 bases separated the two germline ends. CDR3 DNA: TGCAGCGTTTTGCGGCCTTCGGGGGGTAATGAAAAACTGTTTTTT. Encoded protein: CSVLRPSGGNEKLFF.

This chain uses TRBV28 with TRBJ2-5, with D possibly TRBD1 on 6 matching bases. Trimming stripped 2 bases from V and 1 base from J, with 14 bases between. Germline values: CDR1 MDHEN, CDR2 SYDVKM. CDR3 length: 16 residues. The chain's CDR3 is CASSLPGRGGQETQYF. DNA for the CDR3: TGTGCCAGCAGTTTACCCGGTAGAGGGGGCCAAGAGACCCAGTACTTC.

V is TRBV2 and J is TRBJ2-2, with 7 bases that match TRBD1. With V trimmed by 6 bases and J by 2 bases, 6 bases remained unmatched. CDR3 length: 15 residues. Germline CDR1 SNHLY, CDR2 FYNNEI. As DNA, the CDR3 is TGTGCCAGCAGGAGTGGGACAGTAAACACCGGGGAGCTGTTTTTT. Translating gives CASRSGTVNTGELFF.

The table lists this clone with a few counts. The chain uses TRBV2 and TRBJ2-4; the match to TRBD2 covers 15 bases. This CDR3 has 20 residues. V dropped 6 bases and J dropped 0; count of bases not matched to a gene: 12. Germline CDR1 is SNHLY and CDR2 is FYNNEI. CDR3 nucleotide sequence: TGTGCCAGCAGGGACGCCTGGACTAGCGGGGGGGAGGGAGCCAAAAACATTCAGTACTTC. Its protein product is CASRDAWTSGGEGAKNIQYF. Supplemented by reference TRBV2 and TRBJ2-4, the full variable domain reads EPEVTQTPSHQVTQMGQEVILRCVPISNHLYFYWYRQILGQKVEFLVSFYNNEISEKSEIFDDQFSVERPDGSNFTLKIRSTKLEDSAMYFCASRDAWTSGGEGAKNIQYFGAGTRLSVL.

This chain joins TRBV18 and TRBJ2-5, with a tentative D call TRBD2 (5 bases). CDR1 KGHSH and CDR2 LQKENI come from the germline V gene. The V end was cut by 0 bases, the J end by 5 bases, with 7 bases between. The CDR3 is made up of 13 amino acids. As DNA, the CDR3 is TGTGCCAGCTCACCACCTAGCGTGGAGACCCAGTACTTC. Its translation is CASSPPSVETQYF. Full variable domain (remainder filled in from reference TRBV18 and TRBJ2-5): NAGVMQNPRHLVRRRGQEARLRCSPMKGHSHVYWYRQLPEEGLKFMVYLQKENIIDESGMPKERFSAEFPKEGPSILRIQQVVRGDSAAYFCASSPPSVETQYFGPGTRLLVL.

This chain uses TRBV6-4 with TRBJ1-2, with 8 bases identical to TRBD1. The CDR3 runs 14 residues. Germline values: CDR1 MRHNA, CDR2 SNTAGT. J gave up 1 base and V 8 bases, and 6 bases lay outside the gene matches. CDR3 sequence reads: CASREDRVNYGYTF. CDR3 coding DNA: TGTGCCAGCCGAGAGGACAGGGTTAACTATGGCTACACCTTC.

The rearrangement links TRBV4-3 to TRBJ1-2, with D uncertain. With 0 bases removed from V and 4 bases from J, the gap between germline ends came to 9 bases. Germline V gives CDR1 LGHNA, CDR2 YSLEER. There are 14 residues in the CDR3. The CDR3 DNA reads TGCGCCAGCAGCCAAGATTGGGGAGGCTATGGCTACACCTTC. As protein: CASSQDWGGYGYTF.

The V gene is TRBV25-1, the J gene TRBJ1-4; 7 bases are a match to TRBD1. Germline V gives CDR1 MGHDK, CDR2 SYGVNS. The junction had 3 bases not matched to a gene; V was cut back by 4 bases and J by 4 bases. The CDR3 loop spans 14 amino acids. This CDR3 reads CASSAQGHNEKLFF. The CDR3 DNA sequence: TGTGCCAGCAGTGCACAGGGGCATAATGAAAAACTGTTTTTT.

The chain joins TRBV7-2 to TRBJ2-3; D is possibly TRBD2 (6 bases). V was trimmed by 6 bases and J by 2 bases, leaving 27 bases between them. The CDR3 is 19 amino acids. From germline, CDR1 is SGHTA and CDR2 FQGNSA. CDR3 protein: CASSPHLAWGTLLTDTQYF. The DNA of the CDR3 is TGTGCCAGCAGTCCCCACTTGGCGTGGGGGACTTTGCTCACAGATACGCAGTATTTT.

This clone came up a few times. The V call is TRBV2, the J call TRBJ1-5, with D possibly TRBD1 on 6 matching bases. The CDR3 length is 14 residues. Germline V CDR1 and CDR2: SNHLY, FYNNEI. V was clipped by 4 bases and J by 5 bases, with 12 bases between them. CDR3 protein: CASSGGRGDQPQHF. CDR3 in DNA: TGTGCCAGCAGTGGGGGCAGGGGAGATCAGCCCCAGCATTTT.

This clone was seen more than once but under ten times. This chain joins TRBV6-5 and TRBJ2-3; 10 bases line up with TRBD2. The CDR3 is 15 amino acids. In germline, CDR1 is MNHEY, CDR2 SVGAGI. The J segment lost 3 bases and the V segment lost 6 bases, leaving 6 bases of the junction unmatched. In nucleotides, the CDR3 is TGTGCCAGCAGCCGGAGCGGGGGGGCAACAGATACGCAGTATTTT. This translates into CASSRSGGATDTQYF.

V is TRBV4-1 and J is TRBJ1-2; the D is unclear. Germline assignment: CDR1 MGHRA and CDR2 YSYEKL. The CDR3 is made up of 14 amino acids. The ends were cut back, 1 base at V and 0 bases at J, with 6 bases in the middle. This CDR3 reads CASSQVGTNYGYTF. CDR3 nucleotide sequence: TGCGCCAGCAGCCAAGTCGGTACTAACTATGGCTACACCTTC.

V and J are TRBV29-1 and TRBJ2-4; D gene ambiguous. Trimming removed 2 bases at V and 0 bases at J, with 8 bases between. From germline, CDR1 is SQVTM and CDR2 ANQGSEA. The CDR3 length is 14 residues. The CDR3 DNA reads TGCAGCGTTGAAACGAAACTAGCCAAAAACATTCAGTACTTC. Translating gives CSVETKLAKNIQYF.

The table lists this clone with a count of one. The CDR3 DNA sequence: TGCGCCAGCAGCCCAAGCGGAAACACCATATATTTT. This translates into CASSPSGNTIYF. The J gene is TRBJ1-3, the V gene TRBV5-1; D unresolved. Trimming left V 4 bases short and J 4 bases short, with 6 bases between. Germline CDR1 reads SGHRS; CDR2 reads YFSETQ. CDR3 length equals 12 residues.

V is TRBV5-4 and J is TRBJ2-5, with 7 bases lining up with TRBD1. The CDR3 has 14 amino acids. Germline V gene sequence: CDR1 SGHNT, CDR2 YYREEE (reference sequence). The V gene end was trimmed by 4 bases and the J gene end by 0 bases; junction bases not matched to a gene: 3. The CDR3 DNA reads TGTGCCAGCAGCCCAGGGACAGACCAAGAGACCCAGTACTTC. Protein sequence: CASSPGTDQETQYF. Full variable domain (outside the CDR3, taken from reference TRBV5-4 and TRBJ2-5): ETGVTQSPTHLIKTRGQQVTLRCSSQSGHNTVSWYQQALGQGPQFIFQYYREEENGRGNFPPRFSGLQFPNYSSELNVNALELDDSALYLCASSPGTDQETQYFGPGTRLLVL.

This clone was seen once. The V and J genes are TRBV4-2 and TRBJ2-1; D is possibly TRBD1 (7 bases). Germline V gene lookup returns CDR1 LGHNA and CDR2 YNFKEQ. CDR3 size: 15 residues. With 0 bases removed from V and 5 bases from J, the gap between germline ends came to 11 bases. The CDR3 sequence: CASSQDRRGHNEQFF. The CDR3 DNA is TGTGCCAGCAGCCAAGACCGGAGGGGGCACAATGAGCAGTTCTTC.

The J gene is TRBJ2-7, the V gene TRBV27, with 10 bases matching TRBD1. The CDR3 length is 13 residues. V dropped 6 bases and J dropped 7; count of bases not matched to a gene: 6. Germline V lookup: CDR1 MNHEY, CDR2 SMNVEV (reference sequence). CDR3 DNA sequence: TGTGCCAGCAGAAGACAGGGGGCCGAGGAGCAGTACTTC. This codes for CASRRQGAEEQYF.

The chain links TRBV4-1 to TRBJ1-2; no reliable D call. Looked up from germline, CDR1 is MGHRA and CDR2 is YSYEKL. Trimming shortened V by 1 base and J by 4 bases, and 10 bases separated the two germline ends. The CDR3 has 14 amino acids. The CDR3 region has the DNA TGCGCCAGCAGCCAAGCGGGAATAAGCTATGGCTACACCTTC. It is translated as CASSQAGISYGYTF.

The chain carries TRBV28 and TRBJ1-4, with D tentatively TRBD1 (5 bases). Trimming removed 8 bases at V and 8 bases at J, with 15 bases between. CDR3 size: 13 residues. Germline V CDR1 and CDR2: MDHEN, SYDVKM. CDR3 sequence reads: CASLRPGWEKLFF. The CDR3 DNA reads as TGTGCCAGCCTTAGGCCAGGGTGGGAAAAACTGTTTTTT.

The chain carries TRBV2 and TRBJ1-1, with unresolved D. Germline CDR1 SNHLY, CDR2 FYNNEI. The CDR3 sequence is 14 residues long. Trimming shortened V by 3 bases and J by 5 bases, and 13 bases separated the two germline ends. The CDR3 nucleotides read TGTGCCAGCAGTGATCGAGGCCGAGGGACTGAAGCTTTCTTT. This translates into CASSDRGRGTEAFF.